This is a list of T cell receptor beta chains from one sample in a study of read filtering for tumor transcriptome and immune sequencing. TCRdb passed the reads through MiXCR, listing each CDR3 protein once. In the table there are more than 12,000 distinct CDR3 sequences, about 20% of which are singletons. Specimen: a population of CD138-negative cells sorted from bone marrow. These receptors were collected from a donor aged 40 or older with multiple myeloma. Both conserved end residues are part of each CDR3. The order of the fields is D gene, clone size, CDR3 length, V gene, J gene, CDR3 DNA, CDR3 protein. The D gene is left open where the match is weak. The size entry is marked missing in some rows and otherwise reads once, few, many or a size class.

D: NA; size: many; length: 13; V: TRBV7-9; J: TRBJ2-7; DNA: TGTGCCAGCAGCTCCGGGACCAGCTACGAGCAGTACTTC; CDR3: CASSSGTSYEQYF
D: NA; size: NA; length: 15; V: TRBV4-3; J: TRBJ1-1; DNA: TGCGCCAGCAGCCAAGATCGGACCTGGCGCCAGGAGGCTTTCTTT; CDR3: CASSQDRTWRQEAFF
D: TRBD1; size: NA; length: 16; V: TRBV2; J: TRBJ2-5; DNA: TGTGCCAGCAAATTTTCTGGGACAGGGGCTGGGGAGACCCAGTACTTC; CDR3: CASKFSGTGAGETQYF
D: NA; size: many; length: 12; V: TRBV7-2; J: TRBJ2-1; DNA: TGTGCCAGCAGCTTAGTCCCTCGCTGGCAGTTCTTC; CDR3: CASSLVPRWQFF
D: TRBD1; size: many; length: 15; V: TRBV27; J: TRBJ2-6; DNA: TGTGCCAGCAGTGACAGGGGGGCTGGGGCCAACGTCCTGACTTTC; CDR3: CASSDRGAGANVLTF
D: TRBD2; size: few; length: 16; V: TRBV20-1; J: TRBJ2-3; DNA: TGCAGTGCTAGAGATGTGGGCGGGAGTCCCTCAGATACGCAGTATTTT; CDR3: CSARDVGGSPSDTQYF
D: NA; size: few; length: 17; V: TRBV19; J: TRBJ2-7; DNA: TGTGCCAGTATCGAGGAGACCCCCCTTTGCTGCTCCTACGAGCAGTACTTC; CDR3: CASIEETPLCCSYEQYF
D: NA; size: many; length: 14; V: TRBV19; J: TRBJ1-5; DNA: TGTGCCAGTAACCGGAGGAATAGCAATCAGCCCCAGCATTTT; CDR3: CASNRRNSNQPQHF
D: TRBD2; size: NA; length: 15; V: TRBV7-9; J: TRBJ2-1; DNA: TGTGCCAGCAGCTTAAGGCCCGTGCTAGCGGGGGAGCAGTTCTTC; CDR3: CASSLRPVLAGEQFF
D: TRBD1; size: few; length: 15; V: TRBV12-3/TRBV12-4; J: TRBJ1-5; DNA: TGTGCCAGCAGTTTAGCCGGACAGGGAAGTCAGCCCCAGCATTTT; CDR3: CASSLAGQGSQPQHF
D: NA; size: many; length: 20; V: TRBV12-3/TRBV12-4; J: TRBJ2-3; DNA: TGTGCCAGCAGTACGACTAGGGGAACCGAGCCGGGACTTACCACAGATACGCAGTATTTT; CDR3: CASSTTRGTEPGLTTDTQYF
D: NA; size: many; length: 13; V: TRBV12-3/TRBV12-4; J: TRBJ1-2; DNA: TGTGCCAGCAGTTTATGGGGGGGCGTTGGCTACACCTTC; CDR3: CASSLWGGVGYTF
D: TRBD2; size: many; length: 16; V: TRBV20-1; J: TRBJ2-2; DNA: TGCAGTGCTTCCAAGAGACTAGCGGGGGGGCCCGGGGAGCTGTTTTTT; CDR3: CSASKRLAGGPGELFF
D: NA; size: many; length: 13; V: TRBV2; J: TRBJ2-5; DNA: TGTGCCAGCATCCTCGACGGCCAAGAGACCCAGTACTTC; CDR3: CASILDGQETQYF
D: NA; size: few; length: 15; V: TRBV6-2/TRBV6-3; J: TRBJ1-2; DNA: TGTGCCAGCACCGCTGCCGGAGGACCAGTTTATGGCTACACCTTC; CDR3: CASTAAGGPVYGYTF
D: TRBD2; size: many; length: 14; V: TRBV7-8; J: TRBJ2-7; DNA: TGTGCCAGCAGCTTATTAGGACTAGCGTTCGAGCAGTACTTC; CDR3: CASSLLGLAFEQYF
D: TRBD1; size: NA; length: 17; V: TRBV28; J: TRBJ1-1; DNA: TGTGCCAGCAGGGGACAGGGTTTCGAAACTATTAGCACTGAAGCTTTCTTT; CDR3: CASRGQGFETISTEAFF
D: NA; size: NA; length: 14; V: TRBV20-1; J: TRBJ1-4; DNA: TGCAGCGCCGTCGGGGGGGGAGTTAGTGAAAAACTGTTTTTT; CDR3: CSAVGGGVSEKLFF
D: NA; size: many; length: 13; V: TRBV29-1; J: TRBJ2-1; DNA: TGCAGCTTCCGGGACTCCAGTTCCAATGAGCAGTTCTTC; CDR3: CSFRDSSSNEQFF
D: NA; size: NA; length: 14; V: TRBV10-3; J: TRBJ2-1; DNA: TGTGCCATCAGTGAGACGGACGTCTACAATGAGCAGTTCTTC; CDR3: CAISETDVYNEQFF
D: NA; size: NA; length: 17; V: TRBV18; J: TRBJ2-3; DNA: TGTGCCAGCTCACCAATTTATACGGGATCTAGCACAGATACGCAGTATTTT; CDR3: CASSPIYTGSSTDTQYF
D: NA; size: NA; length: 14; V: TRBV4-2; J: TRBJ2-7; DNA: TGTGCCAGCAGCCAAGCCCGAGGGGGCTACGAGCAGTACTTC; CDR3: CASSQARGGYEQYF
D: NA; size: NA; length: 14; V: TRBV5-1; J: TRBJ1-4; DNA: TGCGCCAGCAGCTTCGGTGGGGGGAGTGAAAAACTGTTTTTT; CDR3: CASSFGGGSEKLFF
D: TRBD1; size: NA; length: 16; V: TRBV28; J: TRBJ1-5; DNA: TGTGCCAGCAGGGGTAGGACAGGGATTGGGGGACAGCCCCAGCATTTT; CDR3: CASRGRTGIGGQPQHF
D: TRBD1; size: few; length: 16; V: TRBV30; J: TRBJ1-6; DNA: TGTGCCTGGAACCCCGCCGACAGGGGGCGACGTTCACCCCTCCACTTT; CDR3: CAWNPADRGRRSPLHF
D: TRBD1; size: many; length: 14; V: TRBV5-5; J: TRBJ2-1; DNA: TGTGCCAGCAGCCCGGGACAGGGATACAATGAGCAGTTCTTC; CDR3: CASSPGQGYNEQFF
D: TRBD2; size: many; length: 15; V: TRBV29-1; J: TRBJ2-2; DNA: TGCAGCGCCTTACTCGCGGGAGCGAACACCGGGGAGCTGTTTTTT; CDR3: CSALLAGANTGELFF
D: TRBD1; size: many; length: 12; V: TRBV18; J: TRBJ2-1; DNA: TGTGCCAGCTCACCTGGGACAGATGAGCAGTTCTTC; CDR3: CASSPGTDEQFF
D: TRBD2; size: many; length: 14; V: TRBV12-3/TRBV12-4; J: TRBJ2-6; DNA: TGTGCCAGCACCCCAAGCGGGGGAGCCAACGTCCTGACTTTC; CDR3: CASTPSGGANVLTF
D: NA; size: many; length: 12; V: TRBV12-3/TRBV12-4; J: TRBJ2-3; DNA: TGTGCCAGCAGTTCCCCATTCGATACGCAGTATTTT; CDR3: CASSSPFDTQYF
D: NA; size: many; length: 14; V: TRBV7-9; J: TRBJ2-2; DNA: TGTGCCAGCAGCATTAGCGGGAACACCGGGGAGCTGTTTTTT; CDR3: CASSISGNTGELFF
D: NA; size: many; length: 15; V: TRBV7-9; J: TRBJ2-1; DNA: TGTGCCAGCAGCTTAGGCGGTTCAACCTACAATGAGCAGTTCTTC; CDR3: CASSLGGSTYNEQFF
D: TRBD2; size: NA; length: 14; V: TRBV28; J: TRBJ2-7; DNA: TGTGCCAGCAGTAGCGGGGGGGAGTCCTACGAGCAGTACTTC; CDR3: CASSSGGESYEQYF
D: NA; size: few; length: 14; V: TRBV11-2; J: TRBJ2-1; DNA: TGTGCCAGCAGCTTTTTTACCGGGTTGAGTGAGCAGTTCTTC; CDR3: CASSFFTGLSEQFF
D: TRBD2; size: NA; length: 13; V: TRBV6-1; J: TRBJ2-1; DNA: TGTACCAGCAGTGTAACTAGCGGGGGAGAGCAGTTCTTC; CDR3: CTSSVTSGGEQFF
D: TRBD1; size: NA; length: 19; V: TRBV7-9; J: TRBJ1-1; DNA: TGTGCCAGCAGTCCGCAGATCAGGGGGCGGACGCATCGGGAGGCTGAAGCTTTCTTT; CDR3: CASSPQIRGRTHREAEAFF
D: NA; size: many; length: 15; V: TRBV7-2; J: TRBJ2-1; DNA: TGTGCCAGCAGCTTAGAATTTGGTAACCACAATGAGCAGTTCTTC; CDR3: CASSLEFGNHNEQFF
D: NA; size: NA; length: 14; V: TRBV2; J: TRBJ2-5; DNA: TGTGCCAGCAGTGGCGGTAGCCACCAAGAGACCCAGTACTTC; CDR3: CASSGGSHQETQYF
D: TRBD2; size: many; length: 17; V: TRBV7-9; J: TRBJ2-3; DNA: TGTGCCAGCAGCTTAGATCTAGCGGGATCGTCTACAGATACGCAGTATTTT; CDR3: CASSLDLAGSSTDTQYF
D: TRBD1; size: many; length: 18; V: TRBV7-9; J: TRBJ2-6; DNA: TGTGCCAGCAGCTTAGGGGGACAGGATTGGCGCTGGGCCAACGTCCTGACTTTC; CDR3: CASSLGGQDWRWANVLTF
D: NA; size: few; length: 12; V: TRBV6-1; J: TRBJ2-3; DNA: TGTGCCAGCACGAAACTGGGGCTGAGGCAGTATTTT; CDR3: CASTKLGLRQYF
D: TRBD1; size: many; length: 12; V: TRBV2; J: TRBJ1-2; DNA: TGTGCCAGCAGTGACAGGGGGTATGGCTACACCTTC; CDR3: CASSDRGYGYTF
D: NA; size: many; length: 15; V: TRBV7-2; J: TRBJ2-2; DNA: TGTGCCAGCAGCCTTATGGTAACCGACACCGGGGAGCTGTTTTTT; CDR3: CASSLMVTDTGELFF
D: NA; size: many; length: 18; V: TRBV6-1; J: TRBJ2-7; DNA: TGTGCCAGCAGTGAAGATGGTAACTTGGGCCGATGGGTCTACGAGCAGTACTTC; CDR3: CASSEDGNLGRWVYEQYF
D: TRBD1; size: NA; length: 14; V: TRBV5-5; J: TRBJ1-5; DNA: TGTGCCAGCAGCTTCGGGACAGAGAATCAGCCCCAGCATTTT; CDR3: CASSFGTENQPQHF
D: NA; size: NA; length: 15; V: TRBV19; J: TRBJ1-4; DNA: TGTACCAGTAGTATTCGAGCGGGGCTTAACGAAAAACTGTTTTTT; CDR3: CTSSIRAGLNEKLFF
D: NA; size: NA; length: 13; V: TRBV11-2; J: TRBJ2-5; DNA: TGTGCCAGCAGCCCCGGGACCCATGGGACCCAGTACTTC; CDR3: CASSPGTHGTQYF
D: NA; size: NA; length: 13; V: TRBV5-8; J: TRBJ1-2; DNA: TGTGCCAGCAGTACAGAGACCTATGATGGCTACACCTTC; CDR3: CASSTETYDGYTF